Here is one TCR beta chain with its context. Its specificity is unknown. The data were obtained in a study of T-cell reconstitution after alpha-beta-depleted transplantation in children. Study-wide findings and caveats: Several hundred expanded graft clones reportedly supplied alpha-beta T cells about two months after transplant. Newly generated T cells supplied most T-cell counts and diversity one year post-transplant.

Molecular barcoding with unique molecular identifiers was used for the TCRbeta library. Each CDR3 protein is one row after TCRdb ran MiXCR on the PCR reads. This sample has approximately 980,000 distinct CDR3 sequences, with about 29% found just once. J lost 5 bases, V lost 2 bases, and 3 bases had no gene match. Germline V CDR1 and CDR2: SGHVS, FNYEAQ. CDR3 length: 16 residues. The sequence came from a boy under three years old who had a stem cell transplant for SCID, so the T cells may come from the graft donor. The chain uses TRBV7-6 and TRBJ1-6, with 10 bases fitting TRBD1. This material consisted of PBMCs, mostly from graft donor cells, taken 360 days after TCRalphabeta/CD19-depleted stem cell transplant. The CDR3 DNA follows: TGTGCCAGCAGCTTAACCGGACAGGGGGATAATTCACCCCTCCACTTT. Translation: CASSLTGQGDNSPLHF.